A single sample is the source of the 15 T cell receptor beta chains below, sequenced in a study of T cells in Graves' hyperthyroidism and ophthalmopathy (dated by TCRdb to between 2018 and 2020). Libraries were constructed by multiplex PCR. Reads for this sample came from an Illumina HiSeq 2000. The TCR beta CDR3 regions were amplified from RNA transcripts. The first round of RT-PCR for the TCR CDR3 was performed with the HTBI primer set and the Qiagen OneStep RT-PCR kit. Through fastp at Q25 and MiXCR, TCRdb rebuilt clones from the public reads, retaining in-frame beta chains. Identical CDR3 proteins give one entry, which carries the most common genes and DNA. This sample holds hundreds of thousands of distinct CDR3 sequences; 15% to 20% were observed only once. The ten largest clonotypes hold 47% of the sample. What was sequenced was blood. Source of these receptors: a man between 40 and 49 years old with Graves' ophthalmopathy.

This clonotype was seen repeatedly, ten times or more. This chain uses TRBV28 with TRBJ2-7; 8 bases line up with TRBD2. V lost 6 bases to trimming and J lost 3 bases; unmatched junction nucleotides: 10. Germline V gene lookup returns CDR1 MDHEN and CDR2 SYDVKM. This CDR3 has 15 amino acids. The CDR3 here is CASSTGASGHYEQYF. Here the CDR3 DNA reads TGTGCCAGCAGCACCGGGGCTAGCGGGCACTACGAGCAGTACTTC.

The chain links TRBV24-1 to TRBJ1-1, with D maybe TRBD1 (5 bases). The CDR3 has 14 residues. Per germline, CDR1 KGHDR and CDR2 SFDVKD. V was clipped by 9 bases and J by 4 bases, with 17 bases between them. The CDR3 nucleotides read TGTGCCACCCGATCGGTAGACAGCGGCACTGAAGCTTTCTTT. Translation gives CATRSVDSGTEAFF.

The chain links TRBV24-1 to TRBJ2-1; TRBD1 is a possible D gene (6 bases). Germline lookup yields CDR1 KGHDR and CDR2 SFDVKD. V dropped 6 bases and J dropped 8 bases, with 16 bases sitting between them. The CDR3 length is 14 residues. The CDR3 reads CATSSAQGVHEQFF. CDR3 nucleotides: TGTGCCACCAGTTCCGCACAGGGTGTCCATGAGCAGTTCTTC.

V gene TRBV11-2 combines with J gene TRBJ1-3; 8 bases are shared with TRBD1. The V and J ends lost 5 bases and 0 bases, in that order; junction bases with no gene match: 12. The germline V gene encodes CDR1 SGHAT and CDR2 FQNNGV. The CDR3 runs 18 residues. CDR3 sequence reads: CASSASDRGPNSGNTIYF. CDR3 DNA: TGTGCCAGCAGCGCGAGCGACAGGGGTCCTAACTCTGGAAACACCATATATTTT. Together with reference TRBV11-2 and TRBJ1-3, the CDR3 gives the full variable domain: EAGVAQSPRYKIIEKRQSVAFWCNPISGHATLYWYQQILGQGPKLLIQFQNNGVVDDSQLPKDRFSAERLKGVDSTLKIQPAKLEDSAVYLCASSASDRGPNSGNTIYFGEGSWLTVV.

This clonotype has just a few counts. V and J are TRBV20-1 and TRBJ2-7; the match to TRBD2 covers 12 bases. V dropped 2 bases and J dropped 6; count of bases not matched to a gene: 8. Germline CDR1 reads DFQATT; CDR2 reads SNEGSKA (reference sequence). The CDR3 extends over 15 amino acids. DNA of the CDR3: TGCAGTGCTAGACAACTAGCGGGAGGATTTGTCGAGCAGTACTTC. This sequence encodes CSARQLAGGFVEQYF.

This sequence joins TRBV30 and TRBJ1-3; weak D call: TRBD1 (6 bases). The V end was cut by 5 bases, the J end by 4 bases, with 12 bases between. Germline assignment: CDR1 GTSNPN and CDR2 SVGIG (reference sequence). There are 13 residues in the CDR3. In DNA, the CDR3 is TGTGCCTGGGACCAGAGGGGGGGAAACACCATATATTTT. This sequence encodes CAWDQRGGNTIYF.

Only a few counts were recorded for this clonotype. The chain has TRBV6-1 and TRBJ2-1; unclear D gene. The ends were cut back, 7 bases at V and 2 bases at J, with 15 bases in the middle. CDR3 length: 15 amino acids. From germline, CDR1 is MNHNS and CDR2 SASEGT. CDR3 nucleotide sequence: TGTGCCAGCATTCCCTCTCCCGGCACCTACAATGAGCAGTTCTTC. It encodes CASIPSPGTYNEQFF.

This clonotype showed up many times. The V call is TRBV9, the J call TRBJ2-5, with 7 positions matching TRBD1. Germline lookup yields CDR1 SGDLS and CDR2 YYNGEE. This CDR3 spans 15 amino acids. V lost 4 bases, J lost 2 bases, and 8 bases stayed unmatched. DNA of the CDR3: TGTGCCAGCAGCCCCCTCGGACAGGTACAAGAGACCCAGTACTTC. This codes for CASSPLGQVQETQYF.

This clonotype was detected only a few times. V and J are TRBV19 and TRBJ2-7; weak D call: TRBD2 (6 bases). The germline gives CDR1 LNHDA, CDR2 SQIVND (reference sequence). The CDR3 loop spans 14 amino acids. V was trimmed by 5 bases and J by 6 bases, leaving 17 bases between them. CDR3 DNA: TGTGCCAGTAGTTTCCGGGACTTTGTCGGCGAGCAGTACTTC. Translation: CASSFRDFVGEQYF.

This clonotype was seen many times. The CDR3 nucleotides are TGTGCCAGCAGTTTAGCTTGGAAGACTGAAGCTTTCTTT. Encoded protein: CASSLAWKTEAFF. This sequence joins TRBV12-3 or TRBV12-4 and TRBJ1-1; D remains ambiguous. Trimming took off 0 bases at V and 5 bases at J, with 7 bases between the two ends. The CDR3 runs 13 residues.

This clonotype was detected a few times. One end of the junction is discordant with germline, which a read error may explain. The chain couples TRBV18 to TRBJ2-3; unclear D gene. The CDR3 is made up of 15 amino acids. Germline loops: CDR1 KGHSH, CDR2 LQKENI. CDR3 region: CASPPPQVSTDTQYF. CDR3 bases: TGTGCCAGCCCACCACCGCAGGTTAGCACAGATACGCAGTATTTT. The variable domain in full, with the rest retrieved from reference TRBV18 and TRBJ2-3, is NAGVMQNPRHLVRRRGQEARLRCSPMKGHSHVYWYRQLPEEGLKFMVYLQKENIIDESGMPKERFSAEFPKEGPSILRIQQVVRGDSAAYFCASPPPQVSTDTQYFGPGTRLTVL.

Note on this clonotype: This sequence may be a read error, since a much larger clone differs from it by one base. The chain recombines TRBV6-5 with TRBJ2-6; D is unclear. Germline CDR1 reads MNHEY; CDR2 reads SVGAGI. V was shortened by 2 bases and J by 0 bases, with 2 bases between the two germline ends. The CDR3 length is 14 residues. Here the CDR3 DNA reads TGTGCCAGCAGTTACAACTCTGGGGCCAACGTCCTGACTTTC. Translating it yields CASSYNSGANVLTF.

With regard to this clonotype: No conserved phenylalanine or tryptophan ends this CDR3, so it is likely a read error. The chain employs TRBV6-2 or TRBV6-3 and TRBJ2-1; TRBD2 might be the D (6 bases). The germline V and J ends were trimmed by 6 bases and 0 bases, with 15 bases remaining between them. The germline CDR1 and CDR2 sequences are MNHEY and SVGEGT. This CDR3 has 16 residues. The CDR3 here is CASRSSLASSYNEQFL. The CDR3 nucleotides read TGTGCCAGCAGGAGCTCACTAGCAAGCTCCTACAATGAGCAGTTCCTC.

The rearrangement joins TRBV27 to TRBJ2-7, with TRBD2 matching over 12 bases. Germline V gene data show CDR1 as MNHEY and CDR2 as SMNVEV (reference sequence). The V segment lost 0 bases and the J segment 0 bases; nucleotides outside the gene matches: 3. CDR3 length equals 17 residues. CDR3 loop: CASSLSLAGGPSYEQYF. For the CDR3, the DNA is TGTGCCAGCAGTTTATCCCTAGCGGGGGGGCCCTCCTACGAGCAGTACTTC.

There are many counts of this clonotype. The chain combines TRBV28 with TRBJ2-3; TRBD2 agrees at 7 bases. The V gene end was trimmed by 3 bases and the J gene end by 6 bases; junction bases not matched to a gene: 6. Germline V gene sequence: CDR1 MDHEN, CDR2 SYDVKM. There are 14 residues in the CDR3. DNA of the CDR3: TGTGCCAGCAGTTTCTGGACTAGACCCGATACGCAGTATTTT. This sequence encodes CASSFWTRPDTQYF.